This entry lists 12 T cell receptor beta chains sequenced from one sample in a study of blood T cells in healthy people across ages. A second PCR, run for 7 to 11 cycles, used a sample-barcoded 5' primer plus a J-beta primer mix. TCRdb re-derived calls from the 5' RACE reads in MiXCR, one entry per CDR3 protein. In the table there are under 950,000 distinct CDR3 sequences, about 20% of which are singletons. The sample taken for sequencing was blood. The receptors shown here come from a man in his 70s in good health.

This chain uses TRBV12-3 or TRBV12-4 with TRBJ1-5, with unresolved D. Trimming took 3 bases from V and 4 from J, leaving 7 bases between them. This CDR3 region has 13 residues. CDR3 in DNA: TGTGCCAGCAGTTTTGCCGATAATCAGCCCCAGCATTTT. Translating it yields CASSFADNQPQHF.

This clonotype has more than one count but fewer than ten. The chain carries TRBV13 and TRBJ2-1; 8 nucleotides align to TRBD1. The CDR3 consists of 12 residues. Germline V gives CDR1 PRHDT, CDR2 FYEKMQ (reference sequence). J gave up 13 bases and V 4 bases, and 6 bases lay outside the gene matches. The CDR3 region has the DNA TGTGCCAGCAGCTCAAAACAGGGGGAACAGTTCTTC. The encoded protein is CASSSKQGEQFF.

This clonotype appeared a few times. The chain is built from TRBV20-1 and TRBJ2-5; D possibly corresponds to TRBD1 (8 bases). The J call is in doubt because the DNA end fits TRBJ2-1 better. Germline CDR1 and CDR2: DFQATT and SNEGSKA (reference sequence). This CDR3 has 17 amino acids. The CDR3 reads CSARTGFGGALGSEQFF. The CDR3 DNA reads as TGCAGTGCCCGGACAGGGTTTGGGGGGGCCTTGGGTAGTGAGCAGTTCTTC.

This sequence joins TRBV4-3 and TRBJ2-5, with 10 nucleotides matching TRBD2. With V trimmed by 1 base and J by 10 bases, 12 bases remained unmatched. Germline-derived CDR1 and CDR2 are LGHNA and YSLEER. The CDR3 totals 16 residues. The CDR3 is CASSQALAGEKRIQYF. The CDR3 nucleotides read TGCGCCAGCAGCCAAGCTCTAGCGGGAGAGAAGAGAATCCAGTACTTC.

This clonotype was observed a few times. The V and J genes are TRBV28 and TRBJ1-2; TRBD1 matches 9 bases. The CDR3 totals 16 residues. Germline V gene data show CDR1 as MDHEN and CDR2 as SYDVKM. Trimming took 7 bases from V and 5 from J; bases not matched to a gene: 14. The chain's CDR3 is CASTITTGTGIYGYTF. CDR3 nucleotides: TGTGCCAGCACTATTACAACCGGGACAGGGATATATGGCTACACCTTC.

This clonotype was recorded a few times. The V and J genes are TRBV5-1 and TRBJ2-5; 8 bases line up with TRBD2. The DNA end is more similar to TRBJ2-1, so the J call may be wrong. Germline V gives CDR1 SGHRS, CDR2 YFSETQ. The CDR3 consists of 18 residues. Written as DNA, the CDR3 is TGCGCCAGCAGGGACCACTCCCCTCTGCGGGGGGAAGTCAATGAGCAGTTCTTC. The encoded protein is CASRDHSPLRGEVNEQFF.

The genes are TRBV5-6 and TRBJ2-7, with 7 bases lining up with TRBD2. Per the germline V gene, CDR1 is SGHDT and CDR2 is YYEEEE. CDR3 length: 15 residues. V shed 3 bases and J 0 bases; nucleotides not matched to a gene: 6. CDR3 amino acids: CASSWEGPLSYEQYF. The DNA of the CDR3 is TGTGCCAGCAGCTGGGAGGGGCCCCTCTCCTACGAGCAGTACTTC.

This clonotype was detected a few times. The chain's CDR3 is CASSQEGNEQYV. The CDR3, as DNA: TGTGCCAGCAGCCAAGAGGGCAACGAGCAGTACGTC. This chain uses TRBV3-1 with TRBJ2-7; D remains unclear. Germline-derived CDR1 and CDR2 are LGHDT and YNNKEL (reference sequence). Between the trimmed V and J ends, which lost 0 bases and 5 bases, there was a span of 5 bases. The length of the CDR3 is 12 residues.

This clonotype was picked up one time. The chain joins TRBV19 to TRBJ1-2; D not certain. Germline V gene lookup returns CDR1 LNHDA and CDR2 SQIVND (reference sequence). This CDR3 spans 13 amino acids. V was trimmed by 3 bases and J by 5 bases, leaving 10 bases between them. The CDR3 protein is CASSIESSYGYTF. The DNA of the CDR3 is TGTGCCAGTAGTATCGAGAGCTCGTATGGCTACACCTTC.

This clonotype was detected a few times. J is TRBJ2-3 and V is TRBV14; D is unclear. This CDR3 region has 17 residues. The ends were cut back, 0 bases at V and 1 base at J, with 14 bases in the middle. Germline-derived CDR1 and CDR2 are SGHDN and FVKESK. The CDR3 bases are TGTGCCAGCAGCCAAGAAGGGATCCGGCGTGGCACAGATACGCAGTATTTT. This codes for CASSQEGIRRGTDTQYF. The full variable domain, rest sourced from reference TRBV14 and TRBJ2-3, is EAGVTQFPSHSVIEKGQTVTLRCDPISGHDNLYWYRRVMGKEIKFLLHFVKESKQDESGMPNNRFLAERTGGTYSTLKVQPAELEDSGVYFCASSQEGIRRGTDTQYFGPGTRLTVL.

The V call is TRBV3-1, the J call TRBJ2-7; unclear D gene. The V and J ends lost 1 base and 0 bases respectively, with 10 bases between them. The CDR3 runs to 15 residues. Germline V gene sequence: CDR1 LGHDT, CDR2 YNNKEL (reference sequence). The CDR3, as DNA: TGTGCCAGCAGCCAAGCTGAGTATCTCTCCTACGAGCAGTACTTC. It encodes CASSQAEYLSYEQYF.

This clonotype was detected a few times. The gene calls are TRBV29-1 and TRBJ1-2; maybe TRBD1 (6 bases). This CDR3 is built from 15 residues. Germline V gives CDR1 SQVTM, CDR2 ANQGSEA. The V end was cut by 4 bases, the J end by 6 bases, with 21 bases between. CDR3 bases: TGCAGCGTTGCTCTCTTTGAGGGGGTTGGGAATGGCTACACCTTC. It encodes CSVALFEGVGNGYTF.